The present TCR beta chain was sequenced within a study of control samples from healthy donors and cancer patients. J gave up 7 bases and V 0 bases, and 2 bases lay outside the gene matches. The CDR3 totals 14 residues. The germline gives CDR1 SGHKS, CDR2 YYEKEE (reference sequence). The protocol was immunoSEQ multiplex PCR, while the TCRdb copy is restricted to in-frame clones and leaves out a portion. The sample contains about 150,000 clones, about 86% of which appear only once. The sample consisted of blood. The TCR was taken from a man aged 18 to 30 in good health. The V call is TRBV5-5, the J call TRBJ1-4; 8 bases are a match to TRBD1. The CDR3 reads CASSLGQGTEKLFF. CDR3 in DNA: TGTGCCAGCAGCTTGGGACAGGGGACTGAAAAACTGTTTTTT.